Listed below are T cell receptor beta chains from one sample, sequenced in a study of blood T cell repertoires in COVID-19. Method: immunoSEQ multiplex PCR; TCRdb's copy keeps in-frame clones and lacks some. Altogether about 200,000 clones are present, about 84% being singletons, with the ten largest covering 4.5% to 6.5%. Sequenced material: PBMCs or T cells enriched from blood (not recorded which). Receptors were obtained from a middle-aged man with acute COVID-19. The CDR3 runs from the conserved cysteine through the conserved F or W. D genes are given only for firm matches. Clone size is given for some rows only: seen once, a few or many times, or a class if the clone is expanded.

TRBJ1-5 | TRBV19 | - | once | TGTGCCAGTAGTATCGAGGGATACAATCAGCCCCAGCATTTT | CASSIEGYNQPQHF
TRBJ2-3 | TRBV7-9 | TRBD2 | once | TGTGCCAGCAGCGTCCTAGCGGGAGGGAGCACAGATACGCAGTATTTT | CASSVLAGGSTDTQYF
TRBJ1-1 | TRBV30 | - | - | TGTGCCTGGAGTCAACAACCGAACACTGAAGCTTTCTTT | CAWSQQPNTEAFF
TRBJ2-7 | TRBV5-1 | - | - | TGCGCCAGCAGCTCAGGAACAGGCGGTACCGGGCAGTACTTC | CASSSGTGGTGQYF
TRBJ2-7 | TRBV12-3/TRBV12-4 | - | - | TGTGCCAGCACCCAAGACAGATCCTACGAGCAGTACTTC | CASTQDRSYEQYF
TRBJ2-7 | TRBV1 | - | - | TGCACCAACGCCAGGGTCCCGGCCTCCGAGCAGTACTTC | CTNARVPASEQYF
TRBJ2-2 | TRBV19 | - | - | TGTGCCAGTCGCCCTGGGACAACCGGGGAGCTGTTTTTT | CASRPGTTGELFF
TRBJ1-1 | TRBV28 | - | - | TGTGCCGGAAGGGAGGCTCTTCTGAACACTGAAGCTTTCTTT | CAGREALLNTEAFF
TRBJ2-1 | TRBV19 | TRBD2 | - | TGTGCCAGTAAGGGGGGGACTAGTAAGTTCTTC | CASKGGTSKFF
TRBJ2-4 | TRBV7-2 | - | few | TGTGCCAGCAGCTTCCCACAAGCCAAAAACATTCAGTACTTC | CASSFPQAKNIQYF
TRBJ2-4 | TRBV14 | TRBD2 | - | TGTGCCAGCAGCCCAGGACGGGAGGATCTAGCCAAAAACATTCAGTACTTC | CASSPGREDLAKNIQYF
TRBJ1-4 | TRBV9 | TRBD1 | - | TGTGCCAGCAGCGTAGGGGACAGGAATGAAAAACTGTTTTTT | CASSVGDRNEKLFF
TRBJ2-2 | TRBV15 | - | - | TGTGCCACCAGCAGAGGGTCTAACGCCGGGGAGCTGTTTTTT | CATSRGSNAGELFF
TRBJ2-1 | TRBV4-3 | - | - | TGCGCCAGCAGCCAAGATCGTACCGGGTACAATGAGCAGTTCTTC | CASSQDRTGYNEQFF
TRBJ2-3 | TRBV7-6 | TRBD2 | - | TGTGCCAGCAGCTCCCCCGGGACTAGCGGGTACACAGATACGCAGTATTTT | CASSSPGTSGYTDTQYF
TRBJ1-4 | TRBV6-2/TRBV6-3 | - | - | TGTGCCAGCAGTCTCGCCGGGGCAATGACTAGTGAAAAACTGTTTTTT | CASSLAGAMTSEKLFF
TRBJ2-7 | TRBV15 | TRBD2 | many | TGTGCCACCAGCAGAGGGGCGGGAGCCCCCTACGAGCAGTACTTC | CATSRGAGAPYEQYF
TRBJ2-2 | TRBV4-2 | TRBD1 | - | TGTGCCAGCAGCAAAGGACAGGGGCTGACCGGGGAGCTGTTTTTT | CASSKGQGLTGELFF
TRBJ2-7 | TRBV18 | - | - | TGTGCCAGCTCTCTGACTGGCGGGACGAGCTACGAGCAGTACTTC | CASSLTGGTSYEQYF
TRBJ2-3 | TRBV5-1 | - | - | TGCGCCGGGGGGTCCCCAGATACGCAGTATTTT | CAGGSPDTQYF
TRBJ1-2 | TRBV28 | TRBD1 | - | TGTGCCAGCAGTCCCACCCCGACAGGGGGGGGCGGTGGCTACACCTTC | CASSPTPTGGGGGYTF
TRBJ1-2 | TRBV6-5 | - | - | TGTGCCAGCGGGGCGTCTTATGGCTACACCTTC | CASGASYGYTF
TRBJ2-5 | TRBV7-2 | - | - | TGTGCCAGCAGCTTAGATAGAGAGACCCAGTACTTC | CASSLDRETQYF
TRBJ1-3 | TRBV12-5 | - | - | TGTGCTAGTGGTAGTGAGGGAAACACCATATATTTT | CASGSEGNTIYF
TRBJ2-1 | TRBV5-1 | - | - | TGCGCCAGCAGCTTGGGGGCTAGCGAGGCTGAGCAGTTCTTC | CASSLGASEAEQFF
TRBJ1-1 | TRBV7-9 | TRBD1 | - | TGTGCCAGCAGTATAGGATCACAGGGGCATGAAGCTTTCTTT | CASSIGSQGHEAFF
TRBJ2-1 | TRBV24-1 | - | - | TGTGCCACCAGTGATTTGGGGGGGATAGGGGACAATGAGCAGTTCTTC | CATSDLGGIGDNEQFF
TRBJ1-6 | TRBV28 | - | few | TGTGCCAGCAGTACACAAAGACGGAGCTCCTATAATTCACCCCTCCACTTT | CASSTQRRSSYNSPLHF
TRBJ1-1 | TRBV28 | - | few | TGTGCCAGCAGTTTTATCAACCAGGGGAACACTGAAGCTTTCTTT | CASSFINQGNTEAFF
TRBJ2-7 | TRBV12-3/TRBV12-4 | TRBD1 | - | TGTGCCAGCAGTTTGGCGACAGGGGACGAGCAGTACTTC | CASSLATGDEQYF
TRBJ2-7 | TRBV12-3/TRBV12-4 | TRBD2 | once | TGTGCCAGCAGTCCTAGCGGTTCGCCCGAGCAGTACTTC | CASSPSGSPEQYF
TRBJ2-7 | TRBV14 | - | once | TGTGCCAGCAGCCAAGTTGGAGGTGGTAGGGAGCAGTACTTC | CASSQVGGGREQYF
TRBJ2-1 | TRBV7-2 | - | - | TGTGCCAGCAGCTTGGAGCTAGCCATCAATGAGCAGTTCTTC | CASSLELAINEQFF
TRBJ2-1 | TRBV11-2 | TRBD2 | - | TGTGCCAGCAGCCTCGGGACTAGCGGGGTGTTAAATGAGCAGTTCTTC | CASSLGTSGVLNEQFF
TRBJ2-5 | TRBV28 | TRBD2 | - | TGTGCCAGCAGTTCAAACCCCTTGCTAGCGGGACAAGAGACCCAGTACTTC | CASSSNPLLAGQETQYF
TRBJ1-2 | TRBV20-1 | - | once | TGCAGTGCTAGTTTCACACAGGGAGACTATGGCTACACCTTC | CSASFTQGDYGYTF
TRBJ2-7 | TRBV6-2/TRBV6-3 | - | - | TGTGCCAGCAGTTACTCTCGCGGCCTTTGGGAGCAGTACTTC | CASSYSRGLWEQYF
TRBJ2-5 | TRBV2 | - | - | TGTGCCAGCAGGGGCTGGGAAGAGACCCAGTACTTC | CASRGWEETQYF
TRBJ1-2 | TRBV7-2 | TRBD1 | - | TGTGCCAGCAGCGACCAATTGACAGGGTTTGGCTACACCTTC | CASSDQLTGFGYTF
TRBJ2-2 | TRBV4-2 | - | - | TGTGCCAGCAGCCAAGATCCAAGGAGGGCCGCCGGGGAGCTGTTTTTT | CASSQDPRRAAGELFF
TRBJ2-6 | TRBV5-6 | TRBD1 | - | TGTGCCAGCAGCCCCTCCGGGACAGGGACTGGGGCCAACGTCCTGACTTTC | CASSPSGTGTGANVLTF
TRBJ2-1 | TRBV7-3 | TRBD2 | - | TGTGCCAGCAGCTTATCCCCCCCCTTAGCGGGAGGGTTCTCGGTTGAGCAGTTCTTC | CASSLSPPLAGGFSVEQFF
TRBJ1-4 | TRBV28 | TRBD1 | - | TGTGCCAGCAGCTCTAGAGCCATAGGGGGCTCTAATGAAAAACTGTTTTTT | CASSSRAIGGSNEKLFF
TRBJ2-1 | TRBV4-2 | - | - | TGTGCCAGCAGCCAACAAAGGGGGAGCTCCTACAATGAGCAGTTCTTC | CASSQQRGSSYNEQFF
TRBJ2-4 | TRBV19 | TRBD2 | once | TGTGCCAGCGGGGTAGGGGCTAGCGGGAACATTCAGTACTTC | CASGVGASGNIQYF
TRBJ1-1 | TRBV6-5 | - | - | TGTGCCAGCAGTTACTATGGCCTGATGAACACTGAAGCTTTCTTT | CASSYYGLMNTEAFF
TRBJ2-1 | TRBV6-4 | TRBD1 | few | TGTGCCAGCAGTGAACGACAGGGGGCTTACAATGAGCAGTTCTTC | CASSERQGAYNEQFF
TRBJ1-1 | TRBV5-1 | - | few | TGCGCCAGCAGCCAACGGCTTGGAGGCACTGAAGCTTTCTTT | CASSQRLGGTEAFF
TRBJ2-3 | TRBV7-3 | - | - | TGTGCCAGCAGCTTAGCAGGCCTTTCATACACAGATACGCAGTATTTT | CASSLAGLSYTDTQYF
TRBJ2-1 | TRBV4-1 | - | - | TGCGCCAGCAGCCAGCGCGAGTCCTACAATGAGCAGTTCTTC | CASSQRESYNEQFF